The 18 T cell receptor beta chains in this list originate from one sample, sequenced in a study of cytomegalovirus exposure and HLA in healthy donors. PCR involved 60 Vbeta and 13 Jbeta primers. TCRdb's table, derived via immunoSEQ multiplex PCR, lists solely in-frame clones and lacks some. There are around 140,000 clones in the sample; 75% to 90% occur only once, and 2.9% lies in the top ten. The material sequenced was PBMCs. These TCRs come from a woman between 25 and 40 years old in good health and CMV-seronegative.

The genes are TRBV2 and TRBJ2-4; no firm D call. The germline V gene has CDR1 SNHLY and CDR2 FYNNEI. The V and J ends lost 7 bases and 0 bases respectively, with 7 bases between them. This CDR3 contains 13 residues. DNA of the CDR3: TGTGCCAGCATGTCCGTAGCCAAAAACATTCAGTACTTC. It yields the protein CASMSVAKNIQYF.

V gene TRBV10-3 combines with J gene TRBJ1-2, with TRBD1 as a possible D gene (5 bases). Per germline, CDR1 ENHRY and CDR2 SYGVKD. V gave up 5 bases and J gave up 0 bases, with 10 bases separating them. CDR3 length equals 14 residues. The CDR3 sequence: CAISYRTTNYGYTF. The CDR3 DNA follows: TGTGCCATCAGTTACAGGACAACTAACTATGGCTACACCTTC.

The chain joins TRBV10-3 to TRBJ2-7, with 12 bases that match TRBD1. Trimming took 2 bases from V and 6 from J; bases not matched to a gene: 2. From germline, CDR1 is ENHRY and CDR2 SYGVKD. This CDR3 contains 14 residues. CDR3 nucleotide sequence: TGTGCCATCAGTGAGGGGACAGGGGGCGCCGAGCAGTACTTC. The encoded protein is CAISEGTGGAEQYF.

The chain combines TRBV7-2 with TRBJ2-5; the match to TRBD2 covers 9 bases. After removal of 4 bases from V and 5 bases from J, the junction contained 11 bases not matched to a gene. The CDR3 is 16 amino acids. Germline V CDR1 and CDR2: SGHTA, FQGNSA. The CDR3 DNA sequence: TGTGCCAGCAGCTCAAGTAGGGCGGGGGGGCGGGAGACCCAGTACTTC. It is translated as CASSSSRAGGRETQYF.

The chain combines TRBV12-5 with TRBJ2-3; D unresolved. The CDR3 is 12 amino acids. V was cut by 6 bases and J by 11 bases, with 15 bases left in between. Germline V gives CDR1 LGHNT, CDR2 FRNRAP. The CDR3 sequence: CASGPDTYGQYF. CDR3 in DNA: TGTGCTAGTGGACCAGACACTTATGGGCAGTATTTT.

The chain is built from TRBV7-9 and TRBJ2-3; 13 nucleotides match TRBD2. With V trimmed by 4 bases and J by 2 bases, 3 bases remained unmatched. The CDR3 loop spans 16 amino acids. CDR1 is SEHNR and CDR2 is FQNEAQ in the germline V gene (reference sequence). CDR3 sequence (DNA): TGTGCCAGCAGCTCGGGACTAGCGGGAAACACAGATACGCAGTATTTT. Translating gives CASSSGLAGNTDTQYF.

V usage is TRBV7-2 and J usage is TRBJ2-5; D is undetermined. The germline V and J ends were trimmed by 2 bases and 4 bases, with 11 bases remaining between them. The V gene's germline CDR1 is SGHTA and CDR2 FQGNSA. This CDR3 comprises 14 residues. CDR3 bases: TGTGCCAGCAGCTTACTGGGCCGGATAGAGACCCAGTACTTC. Residues: CASSLLGRIETQYF.

The CDR3 region has the DNA TGTGCCAGCAGTGACACGGGACAGGGCACTGAAGCTTTCTTT. Encoded protein: CASSDTGQGTEAFF. This chain links TRBV6-6 with TRBJ1-1; TRBD1 matches 9 bases. Trimming at V came to 5 bases and at J to 4 bases, leaving 5 bases not matched to a gene. The CDR3 runs to 14 residues. Germline V gene lookup returns CDR1 MNHNY and CDR2 SVGAGI (reference sequence).

The genes are TRBV30 and TRBJ2-3; 7 bases map to TRBD2. The V gene's germline CDR1 is GTSNPN and CDR2 SVGIG (reference sequence). The CDR3 covers 14 residues. Trimming removed 0 bases from V and 7 bases from J; junction bases left unmatched: 7. CDR3 bases: TGTGCCTGGAGTGTTTTGCGGGGGACCAATACGCAGTATTTT. Its protein product is CAWSVLRGTNTQYF.

This chain connects TRBV28 to TRBJ1-4, with 9 bases fitting TRBD1. The length of the CDR3 is 15 residues. The germline CDR1 and CDR2 sequences are MDHEN and SYDVKM. V was clipped by 4 bases and J by 8 bases; unmatched bases: 8. The CDR3 sequence: CASSSPGTGNEKLFF. The CDR3 bases are TGTGCCAGCAGTTCTCCAGGGACAGGGAACGAAAAACTGTTTTTT.

This clone has only a few counts. This chain joins TRBV5-4 and TRBJ2-2; D remains unclear. Germline CDR1 and CDR2: SGHNT and YYREEE (reference sequence). The CDR3 covers 12 residues. V lost 7 bases and J lost 4, with 8 bases in between. The CDR3 reads CASRSVTGELFF. In DNA, the CDR3 is TGTGCCAGCCGCTCGGTCACCGGGGAGCTGTTTTTT.

This clone was detected once. The chain is built from TRBV11-2 and TRBJ2-1; TRBD1 might be the D (5 bases). Germline values: CDR1 SGHAT, CDR2 FQNNGV. The V gene lost 1 base and the J gene lost 9 bases, with 13 bases spanning the gap. This CDR3 is 14 amino acids long. CDR3 DNA sequence: TGTGCCAGCAGCTTAGGCCAGGGTGAAGGTGAGCAGTTCTTC. This sequence encodes CASSLGQGEGEQFF.

The V call is TRBV2, the J call TRBJ2-7; 9 bases are a match to TRBD1. Trimming removed 8 bases from V and 7 bases from J; junction bases left unmatched: 12. Per the germline V gene, CDR1 is SNHLY and CDR2 is FYNNEI. This CDR3 spans 14 amino acids. CDR3 bases: TGTGCCAGCGGAAGGACAGGGGCCGGGGAGGAGCAGTACTTC. This codes for CASGRTGAGEEQYF.

This clone has at least ten counts. The CDR3 protein is CASRQQGVDTEAFF. The DNA of the CDR3 is TGTGCCAGCAGACAACAGGGGGTCGACACTGAAGCTTTCTTT. The chain has TRBV5-6 and TRBJ1-1, with TRBD1 matching 8 bases. Unmatched junction bases numbered 6, after V lost 5 bases and J lost 3 bases. This CDR3 spans 14 amino acids. Germline V gene data show CDR1 as SGHDT and CDR2 as YYEEEE.

A note on this clone: A junction boundary mismatches the germline segment, possibly from a read error. The chain employs TRBV7-9 and TRBJ2-7; TRBD1 agrees at 7 bases. This CDR3 has 16 amino acids. CDR1 and CDR2 from the germline V gene are SEHNR and FQNEAQ (reference sequence). The CDR3, as DNA: TGTTCCAGCAGCCGAGTTGTCCGGGACAGAACCTACGAGCAGTACTTC. It encodes CSSSRVVRDRTYEQYF.

The rearrangement uses TRBV12-5 and TRBJ2-3, with D possibly TRBD1 on 6 matching bases. The CDR3 covers 14 residues. Germline V gives CDR1 LGHNT, CDR2 FRNRAP. V gave up 3 bases and J gave up 0 bases, with 7 bases separating them. Here the CDR3 reads CASGLRGSTDTQYF. CDR3 nucleotide sequence: TGTGCTAGTGGTTTAAGGGGGAGCACAGATACGCAGTATTTT.

This clone was detected a few times. The chain carries TRBV4-1 and TRBJ1-5; TRBD1 matches 7 bases. The CDR3 length is 15 residues. With 1 base clipped from V and 5 bases from J, the junction kept 5 bases outside the gene matches. Germline V lookup: CDR1 MGHRA, CDR2 YSYEKL. CDR3 loop: CASSQGWGTDQPQHF. Here the CDR3 DNA reads TGCGCCAGCAGCCAAGGATGGGGGACAGATCAGCCCCAGCATTTT.

V gene TRBV5-6 combines with J gene TRBJ2-2; TRBD1 aligns across 7 bases. V trimming: 0 bases; J trimming: 4 bases; junction bases outside the gene matches: 9. Germline V gives CDR1 SGHDT, CDR2 YYEEEE. The length of the CDR3 is 17 residues. The CDR3 spells CASSLARDRDLTGELFF. The CDR3 nucleotides read TGTGCCAGCAGCTTGGCCAGAGACAGGGATCTCACCGGGGAGCTGTTTTTT.